Below are 21 T cell receptor beta chains sequenced from a single sample in a study of blood T cell repertoires in COVID-19. Generated by immunoSEQ multiplex PCR, the TCRdb table keeps only in-frame clones and is missing some. The sample includes about 300,000 clones, 88% of them seen just once. The specimen was peripheral blood. These receptors were collected from a woman aged 25 to 39 with COVID-19, enrolled during active disease.

The chain has TRBV19 and TRBJ1-5; D possibly corresponds to TRBD1 (6 bases). The CDR3 extends over 13 amino acids. Trimming shortened V by 4 bases and J by 7 bases, and 11 bases separated the two germline ends. Germline V lookup: CDR1 LNHDA, CDR2 SQIVND (reference sequence). CDR3 nucleotide sequence: TGTGCCAGTAGTACGCAGGACAGCCAGCCCCAGCATTTT. This codes for CASSTQDSQPQHF.

This clone was observed a handful of times. The rearrangement joins TRBV11-2 to TRBJ2-5; TRBD1 matches 7 bases. V shed 5 bases and J 2 bases; nucleotides not matched to a gene: 5. The CDR3 contains 14 residues. Germline V gene data show CDR1 as SGHAT and CDR2 as FQNNGV. The CDR3 region has the DNA TGTGCCAGCAGCCGGGGACAGTTACAAGAGACCCAGTACTTC. It translates to CASSRGQLQETQYF.

The V and J genes are TRBV15 and TRBJ2-6; D is unresolved. This CDR3 comprises 16 residues. V was trimmed by 4 bases and J by 4 bases, leaving 14 bases between them. From germline, CDR1 is LNHNV and CDR2 YYDKDF (reference sequence). The CDR3 is CATSTQVPSGANVLTF. The CDR3 nucleotides read TGTGCCACCAGCACGCAGGTTCCGTCGGGGGCCAACGTCCTGACTTTC.

J is TRBJ1-1 and V is TRBV2, with D perhaps matching TRBD1 (5 bases). Looked up from germline, CDR1 is SNHLY and CDR2 is FYNNEI. Trimming left V 3 bases short and J 8 bases short, with 16 bases between. This CDR3 comprises 14 residues. The CDR3 DNA reads as TGTGCCAGCAGTGAGGTTCGCGGGGACCGGGAAGCTTTCTTT. Encoded protein: CASSEVRGDREAFF. The entire variable domain, with the rest obtained from reference TRBV2 and TRBJ1-1, is as follows: EPEVTQTPSHQVTQMGQEVILRCVPISNHLYFYWYRQILGQKVEFLVSFYNNEISEKSEIFDDQFSVERPDGSNFTLKIRSTKLEDSAMYFCASSEVRGDREAFFGQGTRLTVV.

This clone was found once. The same CDR3 can be traced to other DNA sequences in this sample. The DNA for the CDR3 is TGTGCCAGCAGTCAACTAGGGGGAGAGCAGTACTTC. The encoded protein is CASSQLGGEQYF. The chain joins TRBV3-1 (or the pseudogene TRBV3-2) to TRBJ2-7; D perhaps matches TRBD1 (6 bases). Germline loops: CDR1 LGHDT, CDR2 YNNKEL (reference sequence). V lost 6 bases and J lost 7, with 13 bases in between. The CDR3 runs 12 residues.

This clone turned up a few times. The chain combines TRBV19 with TRBJ1-2, with D unclear. Germline CDR1 is LNHDA and CDR2 is SQIVND (reference sequence). Trimming cost V 3 bases and J 1 base, with 9 bases left between them. CDR3 length equals 14 residues. As DNA, the CDR3 is TGTGCCAGTAGTATTTGGCTCTTTAACTATGGCTACACCTTC. This codes for CASSIWLFNYGYTF.

This clone is a singleton in its sample. The chain combines TRBV6-5 with TRBJ1-2, with TRBD1 as a possible D gene (6 bases). In germline, CDR1 is MNHEY, CDR2 SVGAGI. This CDR3 contains 14 residues. V was cut by 7 bases and J by 0 bases, with 12 bases left in between. The CDR3 DNA sequence: TGTGCCAGCACCAAACAGGGATCTAACTATGGCTACACCTTC. This sequence encodes CASTKQGSNYGYTF.

The chain joins TRBV29-1 to TRBJ2-7, with a possible D match to TRBD1 (6 bases). Germline V gene sequence: CDR1 SQVTM, CDR2 ANQGSEA. The CDR3 runs to 14 residues. Deletions cut 4 bases from V and 2 bases from J, with 15 bases between. The CDR3 here is CSVGGDRPPYEQYF. CDR3 DNA: TGCAGCGTTGGAGGAGACAGGCCACCCTACGAGCAGTACTTC.

The genes are TRBV3-1 (or the pseudogene TRBV3-2) and TRBJ1-6; 9 positions match TRBD1. CDR1 is LGHDT and CDR2 is YNNKEL in the germline V gene (reference sequence). This CDR3 has 15 residues. The J segment lost 9 bases and the V segment lost 1 base, leaving 4 bases of the junction unmatched. CDR3 sequence: CASSQVTGGPSPLHF. In nucleotides, the CDR3 is TGTGCCAGCAGCCAAGTCACAGGGGGCCCTTCACCCCTCCACTTT.

The chain couples TRBV10-3 to TRBJ2-3; TRBD2 agrees at 8 bases. The trim removed 10 bases at V and 2 bases at J, leaving 8 bases unmatched. This CDR3 is 14 amino acids long. Germline V gene sequence: CDR1 ENHRY, CDR2 SYGVKD. The CDR3 sequence: CATRSGINTDTQYF. The CDR3 region has the DNA TGTGCCACCCGTAGCGGGATAAACACAGATACGCAGTATTTT.

This chain connects TRBV7-2 to TRBJ2-2; 7 bases are a match to TRBD1. J lost 0 bases, V lost 5 bases, and 3 bases had no gene match. This CDR3 is built from 15 residues. The germline V gene has CDR1 SGHTA and CDR2 FQGNSA. The chain's CDR3 is CASSRDSSNTGELFF. CDR3 DNA sequence: TGTGCCAGCAGCCGGGACAGCTCGAACACCGGGGAGCTGTTTTTT.

The chain employs TRBV19 and TRBJ2-5; perhaps TRBD1 as D (5 bases). Germline CDR1 and CDR2: LNHDA and SQIVND (reference sequence). The CDR3 spans 13 residues. Trimming cost V 8 bases and J 2 bases, with 12 bases left between them. The CDR3 here is CASGLTGQETQYF. CDR3 coding DNA: TGTGCCAGTGGCCTTACAGGACAAGAGACCCAGTACTTC. Combining the CDR3 with reference TRBV19 and TRBJ2-5 gives the whole variable domain DGGITQSPKYLFRKEGQNVTLSCEQNLNHDAMYWYRQDPGQGLRLIYYSQIVNDFQKGDIAEGYSVSREKKESFPLTVTSAQKNPTAFYLCASGLTGQETQYFGPGTRLLVL.

The V and J genes are TRBV5-5 and TRBJ1-6, with TRBD1 as a possible D gene (6 bases). This CDR3 is 16 amino acids long. Trimming took 1 base from V and 0 from J, leaving 8 bases between them. In germline, CDR1 is SGHKS, CDR2 YYEKEE (reference sequence). The CDR3 region is CASSLRGSSYNSPLHF. For the CDR3, the DNA is TGTGCCAGCAGCTTGAGGGGGAGCTCCTATAATTCACCCCTCCACTTT.

The CDR3 DNA reads as TGTGCCAGCCGGTTCCTAGCGGGGGGGCACAATGAGCAGTTCTTC. It encodes CASRFLAGGHNEQFF. The V call is TRBV7-2, the J call TRBJ2-1; 12 bases map to TRBD2. V was pared by 8 bases and J by 5 bases, with 7 bases of the junction left unmatched. In germline, CDR1 is SGHTA, CDR2 FQGNSA. The CDR3 is 15 amino acids.

This clone came up once. The chain carries TRBV28 and TRBJ2-4, with D possibly being TRBD1 (6 bases). The CDR3 spans 17 residues. CDR1 is MDHEN and CDR2 is SYDVKM in the germline V gene. V shed 6 bases and J shed 0 bases, with 18 bases lying between them. The chain's CDR3 is CASRQQGRALAKNIQYF. As DNA, the CDR3 is TGTGCCAGCAGACAACAGGGCCGGGCTTTAGCCAAAAACATTCAGTACTTC.

This sequence joins TRBV14 and TRBJ1-2; a weak D match, TRBD1 (5 bases). The germline V gene encodes CDR1 SGHDN and CDR2 FVKESK. Trimming stripped 4 bases from V and 3 bases from J, with 18 bases between. This CDR3 spans 16 amino acids. The CDR3 DNA follows: TGTGCCAGCAGCCCCGGACCCACAGGACGTGACTATGGCTACACCTTC. The encoded protein is CASSPGPTGRDYGYTF.

In its sample, this clone was seen once. The genes are TRBV5-1 and TRBJ2-2; the D gene is possibly TRBD2 (6 bases). The germline V gene encodes CDR1 SGHRS and CDR2 YFSETQ. CDR3 length: 14 amino acids. The ends were cut back, 0 bases at V and 10 bases at J, with 13 bases in the middle. The chain's CDR3 is CASSLEGGLEELFF. CDR3 DNA sequence: TGCGCCAGCAGCTTGGAGGGAGGATTGGAGGAGCTGTTTTTT.

V is TRBV12-5 and J is TRBJ1-1, with D possibly matching TRBD1 (6 bases). With 7 bases removed from V and 0 bases from J, the gap between germline ends came to 18 bases. The CDR3 has 16 residues. Germline V gene lookup returns CDR1 LGHNT and CDR2 FRNRAP. The CDR3 nucleotides are TGTGCTAGTGCCCAACCTTCCAGGGGAGTGAACACTGAAGCTTTCTTT. Translated: CASAQPSRGVNTEAFF. Supplemented by reference TRBV12-5 and TRBJ1-1, the full variable domain reads DARVTQTPRHKVTEMGQEVTMRCQPILGHNTVFWYRQTMMQGLELLAYFRNRAPLDDSGMPKDRFSAEMPDATLATLKIQPSEPRDSAVYFCASAQPSRGVNTEAFFGQGTRLTVV.

The CDR3 here is CASSRFKSGGARAREQYF. The CDR3 nucleotides read TGTGCCAGCAGTCGCTTTAAAAGCGGGGGGGCCCGAGCGCGGGAGCAGTACTTC. The chain joins TRBV27 to TRBJ2-7; 10 nucleotides align to TRBD2. Trimming cost V 5 bases and J 7 bases; bases outside gene matches: 20. The CDR3 has 18 amino acids. The germline V gene has CDR1 MNHEY and CDR2 SMNVEV (reference sequence).

This chain connects TRBV11-2 to TRBJ2-6, with TRBD1 as a possible D gene (6 bases). Per germline, CDR1 SGHAT and CDR2 FQNNGV. The CDR3 length is 15 residues. V dropped 5 bases and J dropped 2 bases, with 10 bases sitting between them. The CDR3 spells CASSHAGAGANVLTF. DNA of the CDR3: TGTGCCAGCAGCCACGCAGGGGCTGGGGCCAACGTCCTGACTTTC.

The sample holds one count of this clone. The rearrangement uses TRBV14 and TRBJ1-1; 7 nucleotides line up with TRBD1. The V segment lost 4 bases and the J segment 5 bases; nucleotides outside the gene matches: 7. The CDR3 consists of 14 residues. Germline V gene lookup returns CDR1 SGHDN and CDR2 FVKESK. The CDR3: CASSLTGFLTEAFF. In DNA form, the CDR3 reads TGTGCCAGCAGCCTGACAGGGTTCTTGACTGAAGCTTTCTTT.